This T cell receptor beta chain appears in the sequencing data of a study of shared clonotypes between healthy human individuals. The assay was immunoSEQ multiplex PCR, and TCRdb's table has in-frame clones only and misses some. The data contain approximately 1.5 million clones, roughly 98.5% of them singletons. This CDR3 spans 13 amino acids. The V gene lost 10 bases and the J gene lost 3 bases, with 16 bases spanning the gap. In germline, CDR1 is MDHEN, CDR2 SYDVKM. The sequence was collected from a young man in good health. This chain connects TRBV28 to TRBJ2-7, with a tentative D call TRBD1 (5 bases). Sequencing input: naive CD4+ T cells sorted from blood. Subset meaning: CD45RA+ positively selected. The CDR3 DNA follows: TGTGCCACCTACAGGAGCTCTAACTACGAGCAGTACTTC. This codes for CATYRSSNYEQYF. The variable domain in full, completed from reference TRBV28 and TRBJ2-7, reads DVKVTQSSRYLVKRTGEKVFLECVQDMDHENMFWYRQDPGLGLRLIYFSYDVKMKEKGDIPEGYSVSREKKERFSLILESASTNQTSMYLCATYRSSNYEQYFGPGTRLTVT.